A selection of T cell receptor beta chains follows, all from one sample in a study of control samples from healthy donors and cancer patients. Produced via immunoSEQ multiplex PCR; TCRdb's table is partial and in-frame only. The sample includes about 67,000 clones, 87% of them seen just once. Source material: PBMCs. These receptors came from a woman between 50 and 59 years old with head and neck cancer. Both conserved end residues are part of each CDR3. D genes are given only for firm matches. For some rows the clone size is stated as once, few or many, or as a class when expanded; others skip it.

length	size	V	J	D	DNA	CDR3
14	NA	TRBV6-5	TRBJ2-5	TRBD2	TGTGCCAGCAGGATCGGGGGGTCCCAAGAGACCCAGTACTTC	CASRIGGSQETQYF
14	NA	TRBV7-6	TRBJ1-4	NA	TGTGCCAGCAGCTTAGATCCCGAGGGGGAAAAACTGTTTTTT	CASSLDPEGEKLFF
15	NA	TRBV7-6	TRBJ2-4	TRBD1	TGTGCCAGCAGCTTGGGGACAGGGACGGGAAACATTCAGTACTTC	CASSLGTGTGNIQYF
13	few	TRBV6-2/TRBV6-3	TRBJ1-2	NA	TGTGCCAGCAGGCCTACGGGCCGGGAGGGCTACACCTTC	CASRPTGREGYTF
14	NA	TRBV4-1	TRBJ2-5	NA	TGCGCCAGCAACCCAAGCGGAACTCAAGAGACCCAGTACTTC	CASNPSGTQETQYF
14	once	TRBV30	TRBJ1-4	TRBD1	TGTGCCCGATCCTCCGGGACAGGGAATGAAAAACTGTTTTTT	CARSSGTGNEKLFF
13	NA	TRBV2	TRBJ1-2	NA	TGTGCCAGCAGGACCGGGGAAAACTATGGCTACACCTTC	CASRTGENYGYTF
15	NA	TRBV27	TRBJ1-2	NA	TGTGCCAGCAGTTTAACGAGAGGGGGAGGGGCTGGCTACACCTTC	CASSLTRGGGAGYTF
15	NA	TRBV4-2	TRBJ1-5	NA	TGTGCCAGCAGCCAAGATGAGGGTAGCAATCAGCCCCAGCATTTT	CASSQDEGSNQPQHF
15	NA	TRBV3-1/TRBV3-2	TRBJ2-3	NA	TGTGCCAGCAGTCAGATCGGGGCGACCCCTGATACGCAGTATTTT	CASSQIGATPDTQYF
14	NA	TRBV5-1	TRBJ1-6	TRBD1	TGCGCCAGCAGCTTAGGGACAGGCGAATCACCCCTCCACTTT	CASSLGTGESPLHF
13	NA	TRBV5-1	TRBJ1-1	NA	TGCGCCAGCAGCTTGGACACGGGGACTGAAGCTTTCTTT	CASSLDTGTEAFF
15	NA	TRBV5-1	TRBJ1-1	TRBD1	TGCGCCAGCAGCAGCGGGGACAGGGACGCCACTGAAGCTTTCTTT	CASSSGDRDATEAFF
15	NA	TRBV7-9	TRBJ2-2	NA	TGTGCCAGCTTCCCTCGCCGGACGAACACCGGGGAGCTGTTTTTT	CASFPRRTNTGELFF
15	NA	TRBV7-9	TRBJ1-1	NA	TGTGCCAGCAGCCCGGCGAACAGCCTCAACACTGAAGCTTTCTTT	CASSPANSLNTEAFF
18	NA	TRBV27	TRBJ2-7	TRBD1	TGTGCCAGCAGTTTAAGGGGACAGGGGCTAACCTCCTCCTACGAGCAGTACTTC	CASSLRGQGLTSSYEQYF
14	NA	TRBV6-5	TRBJ2-5	NA	TGTGCCTGCCGGGACACGGGAAGGGGGGAGGCCCAGTACTTC	CACRDTGRGEAQYF
14	NA	TRBV30	TRBJ2-7	TRBD1	TGTGCCTGGGCCCAGGGGGTATTTTCCTACGAGCAGTACTTC	CAWAQGVFSYEQYF
15	NA	TRBV7-2	TRBJ1-6	NA	TGTGCCAGCAGCTTATGGGCAGGGTCCAATTCACCCCTCCACTTT	CASSLWAGSNSPLHF
11	NA	TRBV2	TRBJ2-5	NA	TGTGCCAGCGGTACCCAAGAGACCCAGTACTTC	CASGTQETQYF
18	NA	TRBV2	TRBJ1-2	NA	TGTGCCAGCAGTGAAGATGGGATCAGGGGCGCGAAATCCTATGGCTACACCTTC	CASSEDGIRGAKSYGYTF
15	NA	TRBV19	TRBJ1-6	TRBD1	TGTGCCAGTACCTCCTCCGGGACAGTAAATTCACCCCTCCACTTT	CASTSSGTVNSPLHF
15	NA	TRBV7-9	TRBJ2-4	NA	TGTGCCAGCAGCTCGGCCGTTGGTGCCAAAAACATTCAGTACTTC	CASSSAVGAKNIQYF
18	NA	TRBV19	TRBJ2-2	NA	TGTGCCAGTAGCCAGACAGGCCGTGCCCCCCCTTACACCGGGGAGCTGTTTTTT	CASSQTGRAPPYTGELFF
16	NA	TRBV9	TRBJ1-4	NA	TGTGCCAGCAGCGAAGTAACAGGGTCCTTTAATGAAAAACTGTTTTTT	CASSEVTGSFNEKLFF
16	NA	TRBV11-2	TRBJ2-3	NA	TGTGCCAGCAGCTTAGCCCCCGGCAGACGCACAGATACGCAGTATTTT	CASSLAPGRRTDTQYF
12	NA	TRBV28	TRBJ1-2	NA	TGTGCCAGCGGATCAGGGGCCTATGGCTACACCTTC	CASGSGAYGYTF
13	NA	TRBV5-8	TRBJ1-6	NA	TGTGCCAGCAGCTTGGATGCGAGTTCACCCCTCCACTTT	CASSLDASSPLHF
13	NA	TRBV10-3	TRBJ1-2	NA	TGTGCCATCAGTGAGGACAGGTCCTATGGCTACACCTTC	CAISEDRSYGYTF
15	NA	TRBV18	TRBJ2-3	TRBD1	TGTGCCAGCTCACCTCGACAGGGGGCGGCAGATACGCAGTATTTT	CASSPRQGAADTQYF
15	NA	TRBV18	TRBJ2-1	TRBD1	TGTGCCAGCTCACTCGGGACAGGGATCCTCAATGAGCAGTTCTTC	CASSLGTGILNEQFF
14	NA	TRBV7-8	TRBJ2-2	TRBD2	TGTGCCAGCTCCGGACTAGACTGGGCCGGGGAGCTGTTTTTT	CASSGLDWAGELFF
15	NA	TRBV5-1	TRBJ2-5	TRBD2	TGCGCCAGCAGCCCCGGACTAGCGGGGCAAGAGACCCAGTACTTC	CASSPGLAGQETQYF